One sample yielded the 9 T cell receptor beta chains listed below, sequenced in a study of control samples from healthy donors and cancer patients. TCRdb's copy holds only in-frame clones and misses some; the assay was immunoSEQ multiplex PCR. This sample carries around 180,000 clones, about 91% of them seen once, and the ten largest clones take under 5%. Sequenced: blood. Receptors were obtained from a woman aged 30 to 39 in good health.

The J gene is TRBJ2-7, the V gene TRBV7-9; 7 bases agree with TRBD2. Germline V lookup: CDR1 SEHNR, CDR2 FQNEAQ (reference sequence). Trimming at V came to 5 bases and at J to 2 bases, leaving 9 bases not matched to a gene. The length of the CDR3 is 15 residues. DNA of the CDR3: TGTGCCAGCAGCCCCCCGAGGCGGGAGACCTACGAGCAGTACTTC. As protein: CASSPPRRETYEQYF.

This chain connects TRBV5-6 to TRBJ1-2; D gene unclear. V was shortened by 0 bases and J by 3 bases, with 9 bases between the two germline ends. The CDR3 covers 14 residues. Germline V gives CDR1 SGHDT, CDR2 YYEEEE. CDR3 in amino acids: CASSLDYKHYGYTF. CDR3 in DNA: TGTGCCAGCAGCTTGGATTACAAGCACTATGGCTACACCTTC.

The chain has TRBV7-9 and TRBJ2-3; D uncertain. Germline V gives CDR1 SEHNR, CDR2 FQNEAQ (reference sequence). Between the trimmed V and J ends, which lost 1 base and 0 bases, there was a span of 11 bases. The CDR3 consists of 16 residues. CDR3 in amino acids: CASSLGTIASTDTQYF. In DNA form, the CDR3 reads TGTGCCAGCAGCTTAGGGACGATCGCTAGCACAGATACGCAGTATTTT.

To note about this clone: Other DNA variants within this sample encode the same CDR3. The CDR3 coding sequence is TGTGCCAGCAGCCAAGTAGGGGGGACTGGAAACACCATATATTTT. Its protein is CASSQVGGTGNTIYF. The chain combines TRBV4-2 with TRBJ1-3; maybe TRBD1 (6 bases). This CDR3 spans 15 amino acids. V gave up 1 base and J gave up 2 bases, with 9 bases separating them. Germline values: CDR1 LGHNA, CDR2 YNFKEQ.

This chain joins TRBV18 and TRBJ2-2; maybe TRBD2 (5 bases). Germline V gene data show CDR1 as KGHSH and CDR2 as LQKENI. V shed 5 bases and J shed 5 bases, with 15 bases lying between them. This CDR3 region has 15 residues. In DNA, the CDR3 is TGTGCCAGCTCATCTCGGACCCGAGGGACCGGGGAGCTGTTTTTT. The encoded protein is CASSSRTRGTGELFF.

To note about this clone: One end of the junction varies from germline; a read error may be responsible. The gene calls are TRBV20-1 and TRBJ2-2; D is perhaps TRBD1 or TRBD2 (5 bases each). CDR1 DFQATT and CDR2 SNEGSKA come from the germline V gene (reference sequence). This CDR3 comprises 12 residues. CDR3 coding DNA: TGCAGTGCGAGTATAGGGACCGGGGAGCTGTCTTTT. Its translation: CSASIGTGELSF.

V gene TRBV9 combines with J gene TRBJ2-1; 7 bases agree with TRBD1. The germline CDR1 and CDR2 sequences are SGDLS and YYNGEE. Trimming took 3 bases from V and 5 from J; bases not matched to a gene: 2. The CDR3 sequence is 13 residues long. The CDR3 is CASSEGQNNEQFF. The DNA for the CDR3 is TGTGCCAGCAGCGAGGGACAGAACAATGAGCAGTTCTTC. The variable domain in full, completed from reference TRBV9 and TRBJ2-1, reads DSGVTQTPKHLITATGQRVTLRCSPRSGDLSVYWYQQSLDQGLQFLIQYYNGEERAKGNILERFSAQQFPDLHSELNLSSLELGDSALYFCASSEGQNNEQFFGPGTRLTVL.

The chain joins TRBV7-9 to TRBJ1-2, with 9 positions matching TRBD1. This CDR3 has 15 amino acids. V gave up 5 bases and J gave up 8 bases; unmatched junction bases: 12. The germline V gene has CDR1 SEHNR and CDR2 FQNEAQ (reference sequence). CDR3 nucleotide sequence: TGTGCCAGCAGCCGGCAGCAGGGACAGGGTCTCGGCTACACCTTC. This translates into CASSRQQGQGLGYTF.

This chain links TRBV6-1 with TRBJ2-3; weak D call: TRBD1 (5 bases). The V end was cut by 1 base, the J end by 2 bases, with 13 bases between. CDR1 is MNHNS, CDR2 SASEGT, per germline. The CDR3 runs 16 residues. CDR3 amino acids: CASSEVWGSSTDTQYF. As DNA, the CDR3 is TGTGCCAGCAGTGAAGTTTGGGGCAGTTCCACAGATACGCAGTATTTT.